A selection of T cell receptor beta chains follows, all from one sample in a study of blood T cell repertoires in COVID-19. The table came from immunoSEQ multiplex PCR; TCRdb's copy has only in-frame clones and leaves some out. The table lists roughly 410,000 clones, around 87% of them singletons. What was sequenced was peripheral blood. The source of these receptors is a woman aged 60 to 75 with COVID-19, enrolled during active disease. CDR3s include the opening cysteine and the closing phenylalanine or tryptophan. A D gene is named only where the DNA matches it firmly. Some rows have no size entry. The others give once, few or many, or a class for an expanded clone.

D	size	J	V	DNA	CDR3
TRBD2	.	TRBJ2-5	TRBV4-2	TGTGCCAGCAGCCAACGACTAGCGGGGGGCCCGGAGACCCAGTACTTC	CASSQRLAGGPETQYF
.	.	TRBJ1-6	TRBV6-5	TGTGCCAGCAATACAGGCGCTTCACCCCTCCACTTT	CASNTGASPLHF
.	once	TRBJ2-7	TRBV27	TGTGCCAGCAGTTTATCTCAGGTCTCCTACGAGCAGTACTTC	CASSLSQVSYEQYF
TRBD1	.	TRBJ1-6	TRBV3-1/TRBV3-2	TGTGCCAGCAGCCAGAAGTCAGGGGGCCGGATTAATTCACCCCTCCACTTT	CASSQKSGGRINSPLHF
TRBD1	.	TRBJ1-4	TRBV5-6	TGTGCCAGCAGCTTTTACAGGGGGTACGAAAAACTGTTTTTT	CASSFYRGYEKLFF
.	.	TRBJ1-1	TRBV5-4	TGTGCCAGCACCCAACAACTGAGGGGGTCCTCTGAAGCTTTCTTT	CASTQQLRGSSEAFF
.	.	TRBJ2-2	TRBV5-1	TGCGCCAGCAGCATAGACACAGGGACCGGGGAGCTGTTTTTT	CASSIDTGTGELFF
TRBD1	.	TRBJ1-1	TRBV27	TGTGCCAGCAGCCAGGGACAGGGGGCTTGGAACACTGAAGCTTTCTTT	CASSQGQGAWNTEAFF
.	.	TRBJ1-2	TRBV20-1	TGCAGTGCTAGTCCGGGGGAGACTGGCTACACCTTC	CSASPGETGYTF
.	.	TRBJ1-1	TRBV5-4	TGTGCCAGCAGCCCGTCGGGGGCTGAAGCTTTCTTT	CASSPSGAEAFF
TRBD1	.	TRBJ1-2	TRBV5-1	TGCGCCAGCAGCCGGCCCGGGACAGGGTATGGCTACACCTTC	CASSRPGTGYGYTF
TRBD1	.	TRBJ1-2	TRBV6-6	TGTGCCAGCAGAAGGACAGGGGGCTACTATGGCTACACCTTC	CASRRTGGYYGYTF
TRBD1	.	TRBJ2-2	TRBV6-5	TGTGCCAGCAGTCGCCAGGGACAGGGCCCCGGGGAGCTGTTTTTT	CASSRQGQGPGELFF
.	.	TRBJ1-5	TRBV28	TGTGCCAGCAGTTTAGGAGGGACCGGCGGAAATAAGCCCCAGCATTTT	CASSLGGTGGNKPQHF
TRBD1	.	TRBJ1-5	TRBV6-1	TGTGCCAGCAGTGAAAGGGTGGACAGGTGGGAAAGCAATCAGCCCCAGCATTTT	CASSERVDRWESNQPQHF
.	once	TRBJ2-2	TRBV7-3	TGTGCCAGCAGCTTACGGGGGAACACCGGGGAGCTGTTTTTT	CASSLRGNTGELFF
TRBD1	.	TRBJ1-1	TRBV5-1	TGCGCCAGCAGTAAGACAGGGCAGAACACTGAAGCTTTCTTT	CASSKTGQNTEAFF
.	once	TRBJ2-7	TRBV12-2	TGTGCAAGTCGCCTGCGGGACTATTACTCCTCCTACGAGCAGTACTTC	CASRLRDYYSSYEQYF
TRBD1	few	TRBJ1-5	TRBV19	TGTGCCAGTAGTATGTACAGGGGTGGGGGAAGAAATCAGCCCCAGCATTTT	CASSMYRGGGRNQPQHF
TRBD1	.	TRBJ2-7	TRBV19	TGTGCCAGTAGTACGGGACAGGCCAAGCAGTACTTC	CASSTGQAKQYF
.	.	TRBJ1-1	TRBV7-9	TGTGCCAGCAGCCCTGCGGGGGGACGAATGAACACTGAAGCTTTCTTT	CASSPAGGRMNTEAFF
.	.	TRBJ2-7	TRBV7-3	TGTGCCAGCAGCTTGTCAGAACTCGGGGGGCAGTACTTC	CASSLSELGGQYF
.	few	TRBJ1-4	TRBV3-1/TRBV3-2	TGTGCCAGCAGCCCGGACATTACCAATGAAAAACTGTTTTTT	CASSPDITNEKLFF
TRBD2	.	TRBJ2-2	TRBV19	TGTGCCAGTACCTCCCTCAAGCGGGGGGGAAACACCGGGGAGCTGTTTTTT	CASTSLKRGGNTGELFF
.	.	TRBJ2-7	TRBV5-1	TGCGCCAGCAGCTTGGCGGGGGGCTGGGAAGAGCAGTACTTC	CASSLAGGWEEQYF
.	.	TRBJ2-3	TRBV7-9	TGTGCCAGCAGCCGTACCAGGGGTGCCACAGATACGCAGTATTTT	CASSRTRGATDTQYF
.	.	TRBJ1-1	TRBV30	TGTGCCTGGAGTTTAACCTCGAGCACTGAAGCTTTCTTT	CAWSLTSSTEAFF
.	.	TRBJ2-7	TRBV5-6	TGTGCCAGCAGCTTCCTAGGAGGGGCCTACGAGCAGTACTTC	CASSFLGGAYEQYF
.	.	TRBJ1-2	TRBV27	TGTGCCAGCAGTTTATACAGTAAAAATAACTATGGCTACACCTTC	CASSLYSKNNYGYTF
.	.	TRBJ1-2	TRBV7-6	TGTGCCAGCAGCCCCGAGACAGGTGCGTCAGGGGGCTACACCTTC	CASSPETGASGGYTF
.	.	TRBJ1-1	TRBV9	TGTGCCAGCAGCGCCCAGACAGCGTTGAACACTGAAGCTTTCTTT	CASSAQTALNTEAFF
TRBD1	once	TRBJ1-4	TRBV5-1	TGCGCCAGCAGGGCACGACAGGGCAAGGAAAAACTGTTTTTT	CASRARQGKEKLFF
.	.	TRBJ2-1	TRBV4-2	TGTGCCAGCAGCCAAGGGGAGTGGGGGGATTACAATGAGCAGTTCTTC	CASSQGEWGDYNEQFF
TRBD1	once	TRBJ1-2	TRBV28	TGTGCCTGTCGACAGGGATTAGGGGATGGCTACACCTTC	CACRQGLGDGYTF
.	.	TRBJ1-3	TRBV6-2/TRBV6-3	TGTGCCAGCAGTTACCGACAGGTGGTATCTGGAAACACCATATATTTT	CASSYRQVVSGNTIYF
TRBD1	.	TRBJ2-3	TRBV7-2	TGTGCCAGCAGCTTAGCGGGACAGGGGCGTCCTGCAGATACGCAGTATTTT	CASSLAGQGRPADTQYF
.	.	TRBJ1-1	TRBV6-2/TRBV6-3	TGTGCCAGCAGTTACTCATGGGGCTCGAACACTGAAGCTTTCTTT	CASSYSWGSNTEAFF
.	once	TRBJ2-7	TRBV19	TGTGCCAGTAGTATCACCGGGGGTAGGTACGAGCAGTACTTC	CASSITGGRYEQYF
TRBD1	.	TRBJ1-2	TRBV2	TGTGCCAGCAGTGAAGGCAGGGGGTGGGCCTATGGCTACACCTTC	CASSEGRGWAYGYTF